A single sample is the source of the 25 T cell receptor beta chains below, sequenced in a study of CD8 T cells in ankylosing spondylitis. TCRdb reprocessed the 5' RACE reads via MiXCR and lists one record per CDR3 protein. The table shows roughly 250,000 distinct CDR3 sequences, with around 7.8% occurring only once. Sequencing was carried out using blood, either unsorted or a sorted T cell fraction (not recorded which). The receptors shown here come from a male donor with ankylosing spondylitis or in good health (not recorded which).

This clonotype was seen at least ten times. The chain couples TRBV20-1 to TRBJ2-3; TRBD2 is a possible D gene (7 bases). This CDR3 is built from 15 residues. CDR1 and CDR2 (germline): DFQATT, SNEGSKA (reference sequence). V gave up 5 bases and J gave up 6 bases, with 21 bases separating them. CDR3 coding DNA: TGCAGTGCTCTCCGGGCGGCGGGGGCGAAGGATACGCAGTATTTT. As protein: CSALRAAGAKDTQYF.

CDR3 coding DNA: TGTGCCAGTAGTGGGGACATGGGGGAGACCCAGTACTTC. This gives the protein CASSGDMGETQYF. The chain has TRBV19 and TRBJ2-5, with D perhaps TRBD1 (6 bases). This CDR3 spans 13 amino acids. Germline CDR1 is LNHDA and CDR2 is SQIVND (reference sequence). Between the trimmed V and J ends, which lost 5 bases and 5 bases, there was a span of 12 bases.

A remark on this clonotype: Given a much more abundant clone one base away, this may be a read error. V usage is TRBV21-1 and J usage is TRBJ2-1; TRBD1, the D gene given by the table, was not confirmed from the DNA. TRBV21-1 is a pseudogene segment. This CDR3 comprises 15 residues. The CDR3 DNA reads as TGTGCCAGCAGCAGGGGCGAGGGTCCCTACAATGACCAGTTCTTC. Translated: CASSRGEGPYNDQFF.

This chain uses TRBV11-2 with TRBJ2-5; D perhaps matches TRBD2 (7 bases). CDR1 and CDR2 (germline): SGHAT, FQNNGV. CDR3 length: 14 amino acids. V was clipped by 5 bases and J by 5 bases, with 15 bases between them. This chain's CDR3 is CASSQAGAKETQYF. The CDR3 DNA sequence: TGTGCCAGCAGCCAGGCGGGGGCTAAGGAGACCCAGTACTTC.

A few counts support this clonotype. The chain joins TRBV19 to TRBJ2-7; 9 bases are a match to TRBD1. Trimming cost V 8 bases and J 0 bases; bases outside gene matches: 11. This CDR3 contains 16 residues. Germline assignment: CDR1 LNHDA and CDR2 SQIVND (reference sequence). The CDR3 sequence is CASSDRGRGSSYEQYF. CDR3 nucleotide sequence: TGTGCCAGTTCGGACAGGGGACGGGGGAGCTCCTACGAGCAGTACTTC.

This clonotype has ten or more counts. The chain uses TRBV7-6 and TRBJ2-3; 9 positions match TRBD1. The CDR3 is made up of 16 amino acids. The germline V gene encodes CDR1 SGHVS and CDR2 FNYEAQ. J lost 0 bases, V lost 5 bases, and 6 bases had no gene match. CDR3 loop: CASSPRTGVSTDTQYF. The CDR3 DNA reads as TGTGCCAGCAGCCCCCGGACAGGGGTTAGCACAGATACGCAGTATTTT.

This clonotype has at least ten counts. The genes are TRBV29-1 and TRBJ1-2, with D possibly matching TRBD1 (5 bases). The V end was cut by 2 bases, the J end by 3 bases, with 13 bases between. The CDR3 sequence is 14 residues long. Germline V gene data show CDR1 as SQVTM and CDR2 as ANQGSEA. CDR3: CSVEKEDTYYGYTF. In nucleotides, the CDR3 is TGCAGCGTTGAAAAGGAGGACACCTACTATGGCTACACCTTC.

This clonotype was recorded at least ten times. This chain links TRBV7-9 with TRBJ2-6, with D perhaps matching TRBD2 (6 bases). Looked up from germline, CDR1 is SEHNR and CDR2 is FQNEAQ (reference sequence). CDR3 length: 17 residues. V dropped 1 base and J dropped 3 bases, with 13 bases sitting between them. CDR3 in amino acids: CASSLDREFGGANVLTF. In DNA, the CDR3 is TGTGCCAGCAGCTTAGATCGGGAGTTTGGTGGGGCCAACGTCCTGACTTTC.

This clonotype was seen repeatedly, ten times or more. The chain recombines TRBV12-3 or TRBV12-4 with TRBJ2-5; tentatively, D is TRBD2 (6 bases). This CDR3 has 15 amino acids. Between the trimmed V and J ends, which lost 1 base and 0 bases, there was a span of 9 bases. The CDR3 loop reads CASSLGRDYQETQYF. The CDR3 coding sequence is TGTGCCAGCAGTTTAGGAAGGGACTACCAAGAGACCCAGTACTTC.

This clonotype was detected only a few times. V gene TRBV7-9 combines with J gene TRBJ1-4, with TRBD1 as a possible D gene (5 bases). Trimming took 5 bases from V and 5 from J, leaving 15 bases between them. Germline V CDR1 and CDR2: SEHNR, FQNEAQ (reference sequence). This CDR3 has 15 residues. The DNA of the CDR3 is TGTGCCAGCAGCCCCCGGGGACGGCGGAATGAAAAACTGTTTTTT. This codes for CASSPRGRRNEKLFF.

This clonotype showed up many times. This chain connects TRBV5-1 to TRBJ2-2; tentatively, D is TRBD2 (5 bases). The CDR3 contains 14 residues. Germline V CDR1 and CDR2: SGHRS, YFSETQ. With 4 bases removed from V and 3 bases from J, the gap between germline ends came to 10 bases. The CDR3 loop reads CASSKGEYTGELFF. DNA for the CDR3: TGCGCCAGCAGCAAGGGAGAGTACACCGGGGAGCTGTTTTTT.

This clonotype showed up many times. The CDR3 bases are TGCAGTGCTAGTAGGACTAGCGGGGAAGAGCAGTACTTC. Residues: CSASRTSGEEQYF. V and J are TRBV20-1 and TRBJ2-7; 12 bases match TRBD2. Germline-derived CDR1 and CDR2 are DFQATT and SNEGSKA (reference sequence). The CDR3 has 13 amino acids. J lost 7 bases, V lost 3 bases, and 4 bases had no gene match.

This clonotype was seen repeatedly, ten times or more. The gene calls are TRBV7-3 and TRBJ2-4; the match to TRBD1 covers 8 bases. Germline values: CDR1 SGHTA, CDR2 FQGTGA. The CDR3 sequence is 13 residues long. Trimming cost V 1 base and J 8 bases; bases outside gene matches: 1. CDR3 sequence reads: CASSLNRGDIQYF. The CDR3 bases are TGTGCCAGCAGCTTAAACAGGGGGGACATTCAGTACTTC.

The genes are TRBV30 and TRBJ2-7; a weak D match, TRBD1 (6 bases). CDR3 length: 12 amino acids. Germline lookup yields CDR1 GTSNPN and CDR2 SVGIG (reference sequence). Between the trimmed V and J ends, which lost 0 bases and 3 bases, there was a span of 6 bases. This CDR3 is CAWSVQGYEQYF. The DNA of the CDR3 is TGTGCCTGGAGTGTACAGGGCTACGAGCAGTACTTC.

Many counts were recorded for this clonotype. The gene calls are TRBV29-1 and TRBJ1-1, with no clear D. Looked up from germline, CDR1 is SQVTM and CDR2 is ANQGSEA. Trimming removed 3 bases from V and 6 bases from J, with 8 bases in between. The CDR3 covers 11 residues. CDR3 sequence: CSVEGRAEAFF. The CDR3 DNA reads as TGCAGCGTTGAGGGTAGGGCTGAAGCTTTCTTT.

This clonotype was detected many times. J is TRBJ2-3 and V is TRBV7-2, with D perhaps TRBD2 (6 bases). CDR1 SGHTA and CDR2 FQGNSA come from the germline V gene. The V end lost 2 bases, the J end lost 0 bases, and 12 bases lay between the germline ends. This CDR3 is built from 16 residues. The CDR3 reads CASSLRRGKSTDTQYF. CDR3 nucleotides: TGTGCCAGCAGCTTACGGCGGGGAAAGAGCACAGATACGCAGTATTTT.

This clonotype appeared many times. The junction departs from the called germline gene at one end, perhaps through a read error. The rearrangement uses TRBV9 and TRBJ2-2; possible D gene TRBD1, 5 bases. CDR3 size: 15 residues. The germline gives CDR1 SGDLS, CDR2 YYNGEE. CDR3 coding DNA: TGTGCCAGCACCGTAGAGGACAAGAACACCGGGGAGCTGTTTTTT. Its translation: CASTVEDKNTGELFF. The variable domain in full, completed from reference TRBV9 and TRBJ2-2, reads DSGVTQTPKHLITATGQRVTLRCSPRSGDLSVYWYQQSLDQGLQFLIQYYNGEERAKGNILERFSAQQFPDLHSELNLSSLELGDSALYFCASTVEDKNTGELFFGEGSRLTVL.

This clonotype was recorded many times. This sequence joins TRBV3-1 and TRBJ2-7; D is possibly TRBD2 (6 bases). Deletions cut 1 base from V and 4 bases from J, with 11 bases between. There are 14 residues in the CDR3. Germline CDR1 and CDR2: LGHDT and YNNKEL (reference sequence). In DNA form, the CDR3 reads TGTGCCAGCAGCCAAGCGGGACTGAGTTACGAGCAGTACTTC. Translation gives CASSQAGLSYEQYF.

The V and J genes are TRBV5-1 and TRBJ1-5; D possibly corresponds to TRBD1 (5 bases). The V gene lost 0 bases and the J gene lost 11 bases, with 12 bases spanning the gap. The CDR3 is made up of 13 amino acids. CDR1 is SGHRS, CDR2 YFSETQ, per germline. The DNA for the CDR3 is TGCGCCAGCAGCTTGGCCGGAGGGGAGGCCCAGCATTTT. This gives the protein CASSLAGGEAQHF.

This clonotype has ten or more counts. The chain links TRBV10-3 to TRBJ1-4; D gene ambiguous. V was pared by 4 bases and J by 3 bases, with 12 bases between. CDR1 is ENHRY, CDR2 SYGVKD, per germline. CDR3 length: 15 amino acids. DNA for the CDR3: TGTGCCATCAGTGGGCACGGGGTAGCTAATGAAAAACTGTTTTTT. Translation: CAISGHGVANEKLFF.

The table lists this clonotype with a few counts. This rearrangement joins TRBV15 to TRBJ1-1; a possible D gene is TRBD1 (6 bases). The CDR3 has 16 residues. The germline gives CDR1 LNHNV, CDR2 YYDKDF (reference sequence). The V and J ends lost 0 bases and 7 bases respectively, with 18 bases between them. The CDR3 nucleotides are TGTGCCACCAGCAGAGACCCAGGGAGAATGGACAGTGAAGCTTTCTTT. Protein sequence: CATSRDPGRMDSEAFF.

This clonotype was picked up a small number of times. The J gene is TRBJ2-7, the V gene TRBV6-1; the D gene is possibly TRBD1 (5 bases). Trimming removed 5 bases at V and 6 bases at J, with 20 bases between. The CDR3 covers 15 residues. Germline V gene data show CDR1 as MNHNS and CDR2 as SASEGT. This CDR3 reads CASSTPRGFGFEQYF. CDR3 bases: TGTGCCAGCAGTACCCCTAGGGGTTTCGGCTTCGAGCAGTACTTC.

Remarks on this clonotype: A much bigger clone sits one base away, suggesting this may be a read error. V and J are TRBV19 and TRBJ2-1, with D hard to call. Germline V gene sequence: CDR1 LNHDA, CDR2 SQIVND (reference sequence). The CDR3 has 12 amino acids. The chain's CDR3 is CASCIVVNEQFF. Here the CDR3 DNA reads TGTGCCAGTTGTATCGTCGTCAATGAGCAGTTCTTC.

The V call is TRBV18, the J call TRBJ2-7; the D gene could be TRBD1 or TRBD2 (5 bases each). V lost 4 bases and J lost 6, with 13 bases in between. The CDR3 runs to 13 residues. Germline CDR1 is KGHSH and CDR2 is LQKENI. Here the CDR3 DNA reads TGTGCCAGCTCACGGGACCAAGACTCCGAGCAGTACTTC. It specifies CASSRDQDSEQYF.

This clonotype was found many times. The chain carries TRBV27 and TRBJ2-4; weak D call: TRBD2 (5 bases). From germline, CDR1 is MNHEY and CDR2 SMNVEV (reference sequence). This CDR3 comprises 14 residues. Trimming cost V 5 bases and J 1 base, with 9 bases left between them. The CDR3 region has the DNA TGTGCCAGCAGTGAAAGAGGGGCCAAAAACATTCAGTACTTC. This gives the protein CASSERGAKNIQYF.